Following are 26 T cell receptor beta chains from one sample sequenced in a study of STAT5B mutations in CD4+ large granular lymphocyte leukemia. Sequencing used immunoSEQ multiplex PCR; TCRdb keeps in-frame clones, though not all of them. Seen here are about 34,000 clones, approximately 69% observed once, and the top ten hold about 2.5%. The specimen sequenced was CD4+ T cells from blood buffy coats. The receptors derive from a human donor in good health.

The rearrangement links TRBV5-4 to TRBJ1-5, with a weak D call TRBD1 (5 bases). CDR1 and CDR2 (germline): SGHNT, YYREEE (reference sequence). The CDR3 length is 12 residues. CDR3 loop: CAVGRGNQPQHF. CDR3 coding DNA: TGTGCAGTGGGACGAGGCAATCAGCCCCAGCATTTT.

This chain joins TRBV29-1 and TRBJ2-4, with D possibly being TRBD1 (5 bases). Germline V gene data show CDR1 as SQVTM and CDR2 as ANQGSEA. The V and J ends lost 7 bases and 9 bases respectively, with 22 bases between them. This CDR3 has 14 amino acids. CDR3 in DNA: TGCAGCGCAAGGACAAGGACCCTAAAGGGCATTCAGTACTTC. The encoded protein is CSARTRTLKGIQYF.

The chain has TRBV5-6 and TRBJ1-6; TRBD1 is a possible D gene (5 bases). The CDR3 is made up of 16 amino acids. Germline V gene data show CDR1 as SGHDT and CDR2 as YYEEEE. V was pared by 4 bases and J by 2 bases, with 13 bases between. CDR3 region: CASSLGMTAYNSPLHF. The DNA for the CDR3 is TGTGCCAGCAGCCTTGGAATGACAGCCTATAATTCACCCCTCCACTTT.

This clone has just one count. The chain has TRBV19 and TRBJ1-5; 7 nucleotides line up with TRBD1. V shed 7 bases and J 6 bases; nucleotides not matched to a gene: 12. Germline CDR1 and CDR2: LNHDA and SQIVND (reference sequence). The CDR3 loop spans 15 amino acids. DNA for the CDR3: TGTGCCAGTATCCCCTCGCAGGGGGTAGGTCAGCCCCAGCATTTT. It specifies CASIPSQGVGQPQHF. Looking up the rest from reference TRBV19 and TRBJ1-5 gives the full variable domain: DGGITQSPKYLFRKEGQNVTLSCEQNLNHDAMYWYRQDPGQGLRLIYYSQIVNDFQKGDIAEGYSVSREKKESFPLTVTSAQKNPTAFYLCASIPSQGVGQPQHFGDGTRLSIL.

This clone was picked up one time. The DNA of the CDR3 is TGTGCCAGTAGGGGGGAGCCGGGACAGGGGGAACTCACTGAAGCTTTCTTT. It yields the protein CASRGEPGQGELTEAFF. The V call is TRBV19, the J call TRBJ1-1; 11 nucleotides match TRBD1. The CDR3 is made up of 17 amino acids. Germline loops: CDR1 LNHDA, CDR2 SQIVND (reference sequence). V lost 6 bases and J lost 4; bases outside the gene matches: 13.

In this sample, this clone turned up a few times. The chain is built from TRBV4-2 and TRBJ1-5; D is undetermined. CDR1 LGHNA and CDR2 YNFKEQ come from the germline V gene. Trimming stripped 1 base from V and 12 bases from J, with 10 bases between. This CDR3 is 12 amino acids long. CDR3 nucleotides: TGTGCCAGCAGCCAAGTTCCGGGGATCCAGCATTTT. It codes for CASSQVPGIQHF.

The chain couples TRBV6-5 to TRBJ2-6; no clear D gene. Germline V gene data show CDR1 as MNHEY and CDR2 as SVGAGI. V lost 8 bases to trimming and J lost 4 bases, with 9 bases between them. The CDR3 totals 13 residues. This chain's CDR3 is CASLPSGANVLTF. CDR3 DNA sequence: TGTGCCAGCCTCCCCTCAGGGGCCAACGTCCTGACTTTC.

The gene calls are TRBV7-9 and TRBJ2-7; D call uncertain. The V gene lost 1 base and the J gene lost 0 bases, with 7 bases spanning the gap. Germline lookup yields CDR1 SEHNR and CDR2 FQNEAQ (reference sequence). This CDR3 has 14 residues. The CDR3 coding sequence is TGTGCCAGCAGCTTAGACACCAACTCCTACGAGCAGTACTTC. Protein: CASSLDTNSYEQYF.

This chain uses TRBV18 with TRBJ1-1; D remains unclear. Germline loops: CDR1 KGHSH, CDR2 LQKENI. Trimming left V 2 bases short and J 0 bases short, with 7 bases between. The CDR3 has 14 amino acids. The CDR3 spells CASSPTRMNTEAFF. Written as DNA, the CDR3 is TGTGCCAGCTCACCAACTAGGATGAACACTGAAGCTTTCTTT.

V usage is TRBV6-6 and J usage is TRBJ2-1, with a possible D match to TRBD1 (7 bases). Germline V gives CDR1 MNHNY, CDR2 SVGAGI (reference sequence). CDR3 length: 14 amino acids. V gave up 4 bases and J gave up 2 bases, with 9 bases separating them. CDR3: CASSSRGAYNEQFF. The CDR3 nucleotides read TGTGCCAGCAGTTCCAGGGGGGCCTACAATGAGCAGTTCTTC.

This chain links TRBV9 with TRBJ2-3, with D uncertain. Per the germline V gene, CDR1 is SGDLS and CDR2 is YYNGEE. This CDR3 contains 15 residues. Trimming took 0 bases from V and 0 from J, leaving 8 bases between them. DNA for the CDR3: TGTGCCAGCAGCGTAGTGTGGCAGAGCACAGATACGCAGTATTTT. This encodes CASSVVWQSTDTQYF.

The count of this clone is one. This sequence joins TRBV18 and TRBJ2-7, with D possibly matching TRBD2 (5 bases). Germline V gives CDR1 KGHSH, CDR2 LQKENI. Between the trimmed V and J ends, which lost 4 bases and 0 bases, there was a span of 7 bases. The CDR3 contains 13 residues. The CDR3 region is CASSRETSYEQYF. DNA of the CDR3: TGTGCCAGCTCACGGGAGACCTCCTACGAGCAGTACTTC.

V and J are TRBV19 and TRBJ2-7, with 11 bases aligning to TRBD1. The CDR3 spans 14 residues. V dropped 4 bases and J dropped 5; count of bases not matched to a gene: 4. The germline gives CDR1 LNHDA, CDR2 SQIVND (reference sequence). The CDR3 spells CASSSGTGGNEQYF. CDR3 coding DNA: TGTGCCAGTAGTAGCGGGACAGGGGGGAACGAGCAGTACTTC.

The chain links TRBV18 to TRBJ1-4; TRBD1 matches 8 bases. The trim removed 5 bases at V and 7 bases at J, leaving 12 bases unmatched. The CDR3 spans 16 residues. Per germline, CDR1 KGHSH and CDR2 LQKENI. The CDR3 spells CASSRNSGGLGEKLFF. Written as DNA, the CDR3 is TGTGCCAGCTCAAGAAACTCAGGGGGCTTAGGTGAAAAACTGTTTTTT.

The chain carries TRBV7-2 and TRBJ2-2; D unclear. Trimming cost V 6 bases and J 1 base, with 3 bases left between them. The CDR3 extends over 12 amino acids. The V gene's germline CDR1 is SGHTA and CDR2 FQGNSA. CDR3 DNA sequence: TGTGCCAGCAGAGAGAACACCGGGGAGCTGTTTTTT. Translated: CASRENTGELFF.

This clone was picked up a small number of times. This rearrangement joins TRBV7-2 to TRBJ1-6, with TRBD1 identical over 8 bases. Unmatched junction bases numbered 8, after V lost 1 base and J lost 9 bases. Germline loops: CDR1 SGHTA, CDR2 FQGNSA. CDR3 length: 16 amino acids. The CDR3 DNA is TGTGCCAGCAGCTTAGGGACAGGGTTCTCCGGTTCACCCCTCCACTTT. Translating gives CASSLGTGFSGSPLHF.

V is TRBV9 and J is TRBJ1-4, with a weak D call TRBD1 (5 bases). The CDR3 spans 14 residues. The germline gives CDR1 SGDLS, CDR2 YYNGEE. V dropped 4 bases and J dropped 2 bases, with 9 bases sitting between them. The CDR3 DNA reads as TGTGCCAGCAGCCTCCGACAGACTAATGAAAAACTGTTTTTT. Its translation is CASSLRQTNEKLFF.

The chain recombines TRBV7-9 with TRBJ2-7, with 7 bases aligning to TRBD2. Germline CDR1 SEHNR, CDR2 FQNEAQ (reference sequence). V shed 10 bases and J 3 bases; nucleotides not matched to a gene: 12. The CDR3 is made up of 14 amino acids. The CDR3 coding sequence is TGTGCCACCTCAGCGGGGAACGGATTCTACGAGCAGTACTTC. As protein: CATSAGNGFYEQYF. The whole variable domain, remainder taken from reference TRBV7-9 and TRBJ2-7, is DTGVSQNPRHKITKRGQNVTFRCDPISEHNRLYWYRQTLGQGPEFLTYFQNEAQLEKSRLLSDRFSAERPKGSFSTLEIQRTEQGDSAMYLCATSAGNGFYEQYFGPGTRLTVT.

The chain combines TRBV5-1 with TRBJ1-1, with TRBD1 matching over 8 bases. Germline V gives CDR1 SGHRS, CDR2 YFSETQ. The junction had 6 bases not matched to a gene; V was cut back by 7 bases and J by 1 base. The CDR3 sequence is 14 residues long. For the CDR3, the DNA is TGCGCCAGCGCAAGGACAGGGACGAACACTGAAGCTTTCTTT. Protein sequence: CASARTGTNTEAFF.

This clone was seen just once. V is TRBV30 and J is TRBJ2-5, with 10 bases identical to TRBD2. CDR3 size: 15 residues. V lost 3 bases, J lost 0 bases, and 4 bases stayed unmatched. Germline V CDR1 and CDR2: GTSNPN, SVGIG (reference sequence). The CDR3 loop is CAWSVAGGYQETQYF. CDR3 DNA sequence: TGTGCCTGGAGCGTAGCGGGGGGATACCAAGAGACCCAGTACTTC.

The V gene is TRBV7-3, the J gene TRBJ2-3, with D possibly being TRBD2 (6 bases). Trimming took off 5 bases at V and 2 bases at J, with 17 bases between the two ends. CDR1 and CDR2 (germline): SGHTA, FQGTGA. The CDR3 totals 16 residues. DNA of the CDR3: TGTGCCAGCAGCCCCCGCCGGGGAGGTTTCACAGATACGCAGTATTTT. Amino acid sequence: CASSPRRGGFTDTQYF.

V gene TRBV11-2 combines with J gene TRBJ1-4; 7 nucleotides line up with TRBD1. Germline CDR1 and CDR2: SGHAT and FQNNGV. This CDR3 spans 15 amino acids. The junction had 13 bases not matched to a gene; V was cut back by 6 bases and J by 9 bases. The CDR3 sequence is CASSYGQVEGKKLFF. The CDR3 DNA sequence: TGTGCCAGCAGTTACGGACAGGTTGAAGGAAAAAAACTGTTTTTT.

The chain is built from TRBV9 and TRBJ2-3; 7 positions match TRBD1. Germline CDR1 SGDLS, CDR2 YYNGEE. The CDR3 spans 17 residues. Unmatched junction bases numbered 11, after V lost 2 bases and J lost 2 bases. The CDR3 DNA reads TGTGCCAGCAGCGTTACAGGGGCCCTGCCGATCACAGATACGCAGTATTTT. Amino acids: CASSVTGALPITDTQYF.

The chain uses TRBV21-1 and TRBJ1-2. TRBV21-1 has pseudogene status. The CDR3 spans 12 residues. CDR3 region: CASSNNLVGYTF. The CDR3 DNA sequence: TGTGCCAGCAGCAATAATCTAGTTGGCTACACCTTC.

The J gene is TRBJ1-1, the V gene TRBV10-3; no clear D gene. V was shortened by 4 bases and J by 0 bases, with 9 bases between the two germline ends. The CDR3 runs 14 residues. CDR1 ENHRY and CDR2 SYGVKD come from the germline V gene. CDR3 protein: CAISAISVNTEAFF. The CDR3 DNA follows: TGTGCCATCAGTGCAATTTCGGTGAACACTGAAGCTTTCTTT.

The rearrangement uses TRBV9 and TRBJ1-1; D is perhaps TRBD1 (5 bases). CDR1 and CDR2 from the germline V gene are SGDLS and YYNGEE. The CDR3 loop spans 14 amino acids. The V gene lost 1 base and the J gene lost 3 bases, with 10 bases spanning the gap. CDR3 sequence reads: CASSVSTGYTEAFF. The CDR3 DNA sequence: TGTGCCAGCAGCGTAAGTACAGGATACACTGAAGCTTTCTTT.